The table lists the clone carrying this T cell receptor (beta chain) with a few counts. What it binds is not known. The 5'RACE method, run with constant-segment primers, produced TCR alpha and TCR beta cDNA libraries (carrying sample barcodes and UMIs). Via MiXCR, TCRdb re-called the 5' RACE reads, giving one row per CDR3 protein. The sample has approximately 180,000 distinct CDR3 sequences, roughly 16% seen once. The data derive from a study of T-cell memory formation after mild COVID-19. General study findings and limits: Contracting CD8+ clones were enriched in EMRA, CD4+ mainly in CM and EM.

Trimming removed 5 bases from V and 3 bases from J, with 14 bases in between. The CDR3 loop spans 14 amino acids. Germline CDR1 reads SEHNR; CDR2 reads FQNEAQ (reference sequence). This receptor was obtained from an adult woman who had mild COVID-19 (a few samples of this study predate the infection). Cell type and time point are not known. V and J are TRBV7-9 and TRBJ2-7, with TRBD1 as a possible D gene (6 bases). Sequenced: PBMCs or a T cell subset sorted from them (not recorded which). The CDR3 here is CASSHETGRYEQYF. The CDR3 region has the DNA TGTGCCAGCAGCCACGAGACAGGCCGCTACGAGCAGTACTTC.